The source of this TCR beta chain is a study of blood T cells in healthy people across ages. Study as a whole: The template switching approach captured approximately one barcoded beta molecule for every two T cells.

Sample-barcoded 5' priming and a J-beta primer mix drove a second PCR of roughly 7 to 11 cycles. From the 5' RACE reads, TCRdb called clonotypes with MiXCR, one entry per CDR3 protein. This table holds about 1.6 million distinct CDR3 sequences, 34% found once. The sample holds many counts of this clonotype. The length of the CDR3 is 14 residues. The V segment lost 2 bases and the J segment 7 bases; nucleotides outside the gene matches: 5. Donors gave roughly 10 milliliters of peripheral blood apiece. Per-sample PBMC isolation yielded at least 6.5 million cells. The total RNA that was extracted per sample amounted to at least 5 micrograms.

The chain carries TRBV12-3 or TRBV12-4 and TRBJ1-2; 9 bases line up with TRBD1. Sequences were obtained from blood. This clonotype was sampled from a woman aged 25 to 45 in good health. CDR3 bases: TGTGCCAGCAGTTTATCGGACAGGGGATCTGGCTACACCTTC. Its translation: CASSLSDRGSGYTF.